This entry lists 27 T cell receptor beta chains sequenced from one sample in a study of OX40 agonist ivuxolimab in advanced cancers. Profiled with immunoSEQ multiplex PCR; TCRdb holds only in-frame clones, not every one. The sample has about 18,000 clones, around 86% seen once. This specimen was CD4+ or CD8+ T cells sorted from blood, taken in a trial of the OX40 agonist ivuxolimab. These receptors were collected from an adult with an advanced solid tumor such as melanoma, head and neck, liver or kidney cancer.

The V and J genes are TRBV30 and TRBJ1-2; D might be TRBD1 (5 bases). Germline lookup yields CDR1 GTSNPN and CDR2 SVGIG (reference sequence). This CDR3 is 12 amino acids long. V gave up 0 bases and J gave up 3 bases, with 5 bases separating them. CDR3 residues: CAWSVGDYGYTF. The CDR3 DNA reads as TGTGCCTGGAGTGTAGGGGACTATGGCTACACCTTC.

The CDR3 here is CASSLAPGGEQFF. The CDR3 region has the DNA TGTGCCAGCAGTTTAGCTCCAGGGGGTGAGCAGTTCTTC. The V and J genes are TRBV28 and TRBJ2-1; TRBD1 matches at 7 bases. Germline CDR1 MDHEN, CDR2 SYDVKM. This CDR3 is built from 13 residues. Germline trimming cut 2 bases from V and 9 bases from J; bases unmatched to any gene: 4.

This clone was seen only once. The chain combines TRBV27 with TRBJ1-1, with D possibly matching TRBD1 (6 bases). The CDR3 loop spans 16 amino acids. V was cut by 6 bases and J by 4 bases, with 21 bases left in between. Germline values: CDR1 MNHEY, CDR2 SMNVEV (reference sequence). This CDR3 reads CASSHGSPGASTEAFF. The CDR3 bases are TGTGCCAGCAGCCATGGATCCCCGGGGGCAAGCACTGAAGCTTTCTTT.

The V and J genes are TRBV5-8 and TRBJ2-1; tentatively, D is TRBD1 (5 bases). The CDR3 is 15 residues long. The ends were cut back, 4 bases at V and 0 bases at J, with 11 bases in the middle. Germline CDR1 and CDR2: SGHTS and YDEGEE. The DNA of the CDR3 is TGTGCCAGCAGCGGACAAGACAGCTCCTACAATGAGCAGTTCTTC. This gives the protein CASSGQDSSYNEQFF.

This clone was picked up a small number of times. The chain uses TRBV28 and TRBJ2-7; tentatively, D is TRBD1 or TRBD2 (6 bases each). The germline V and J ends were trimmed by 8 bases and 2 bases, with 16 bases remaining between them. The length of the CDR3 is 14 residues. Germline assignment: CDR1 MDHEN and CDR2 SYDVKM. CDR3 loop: CASGGGQDTYEQYF. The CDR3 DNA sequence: TGTGCCAGCGGAGGGGGGCAGGATACCTACGAGCAGTACTTC.

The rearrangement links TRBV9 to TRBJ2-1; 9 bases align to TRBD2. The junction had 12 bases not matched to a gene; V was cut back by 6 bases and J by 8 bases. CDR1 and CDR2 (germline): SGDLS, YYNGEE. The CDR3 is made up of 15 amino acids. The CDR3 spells CASTRPGGRADEQFF. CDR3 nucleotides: TGTGCCAGCACCCGACCGGGCGGGAGGGCCGATGAGCAGTTCTTC.

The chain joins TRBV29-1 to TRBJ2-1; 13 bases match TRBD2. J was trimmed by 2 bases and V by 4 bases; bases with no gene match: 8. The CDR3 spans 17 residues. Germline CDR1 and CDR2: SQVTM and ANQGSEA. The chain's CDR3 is CSVVTPGLAGPYNEQFF. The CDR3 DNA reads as TGCAGCGTTGTAACGCCGGGACTAGCGGGGCCCTACAATGAGCAGTTCTTC.

The CDR3 bases are TGCGCCAGCAGCCAAGATCCTAGCGGATACAATGAGCAGTTCTTC. Its protein product is CASSQDPSGYNEQFF. V gene TRBV4-1 combines with J gene TRBJ2-1, with 7 bases lining up with TRBD2. Germline V gene data show CDR1 as MGHRA and CDR2 as YSYEKL. V lost 0 bases to trimming and J lost 4 bases; unmatched junction nucleotides: 3. The CDR3 is 15 amino acids.

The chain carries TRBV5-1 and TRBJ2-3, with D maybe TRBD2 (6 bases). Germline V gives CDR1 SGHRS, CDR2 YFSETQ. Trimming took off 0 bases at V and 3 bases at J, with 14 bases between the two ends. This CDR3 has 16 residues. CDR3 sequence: CASSLEAGRRTDTQYF. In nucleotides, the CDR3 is TGCGCCAGCAGCTTGGAGGCGGGAAGGAGGACAGATACGCAGTATTTT.

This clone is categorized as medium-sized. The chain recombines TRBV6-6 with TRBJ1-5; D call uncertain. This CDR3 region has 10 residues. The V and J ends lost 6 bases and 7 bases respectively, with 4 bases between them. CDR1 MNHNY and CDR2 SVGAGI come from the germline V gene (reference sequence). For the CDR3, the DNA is TGTGCCAGCAGCCGGCAGCCCCAGCATTTT. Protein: CASSRQPQHF.

In nucleotides, the CDR3 is TGTGCCAGCAGCCCATCCATAACGAGCACAGATACGCAGTATTTT. Translating it yields CASSPSITSTDTQYF. This chain joins TRBV9 and TRBJ2-3; D gene ambiguous. The germline CDR1 and CDR2 sequences are SGDLS and YYNGEE. The CDR3 spans 15 residues. V was clipped by 4 bases and J by 0 bases, with 12 bases between them.

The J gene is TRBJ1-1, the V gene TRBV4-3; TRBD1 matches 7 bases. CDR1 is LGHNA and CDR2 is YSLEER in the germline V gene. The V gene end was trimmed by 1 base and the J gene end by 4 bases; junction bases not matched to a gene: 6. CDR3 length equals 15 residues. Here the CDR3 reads CASSQVRQGPTEAFF. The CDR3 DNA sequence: TGCGCCAGCAGCCAAGTGAGACAGGGCCCCACTGAAGCTTTCTTT.

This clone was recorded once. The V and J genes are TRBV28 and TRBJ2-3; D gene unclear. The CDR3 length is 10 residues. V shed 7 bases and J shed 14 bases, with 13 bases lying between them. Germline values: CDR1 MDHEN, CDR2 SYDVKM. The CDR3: CASKGLRWYF. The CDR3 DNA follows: TGTGCCAGCAAAGGTCTGAGATGGTATTTT.

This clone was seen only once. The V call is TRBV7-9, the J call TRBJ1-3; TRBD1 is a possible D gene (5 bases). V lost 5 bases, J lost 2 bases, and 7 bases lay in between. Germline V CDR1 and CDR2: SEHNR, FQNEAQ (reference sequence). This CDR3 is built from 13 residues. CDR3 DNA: TGTGCCAGCAGCCCAGGGACTGGAAACACCATATATTTT. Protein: CASSPGTGNTIYF.

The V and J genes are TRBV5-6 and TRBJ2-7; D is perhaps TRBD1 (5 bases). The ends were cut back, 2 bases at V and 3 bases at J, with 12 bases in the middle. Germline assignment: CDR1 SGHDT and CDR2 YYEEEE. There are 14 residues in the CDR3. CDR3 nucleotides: TGTGCCAGCAGCTTAGAAGGGGTTTACTACGAGCAGTACTTC. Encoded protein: CASSLEGVYYEQYF. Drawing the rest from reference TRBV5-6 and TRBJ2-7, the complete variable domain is DAGVTQSPTHLIKTRGQQVTLRCSPKSGHDTVSWYQQALGQGPQFIFQYYEEEERQRGNFPDRFSGHQFPNYSSELNVNALLLGDSALYLCASSLEGVYYEQYFGPGTRLTVT.

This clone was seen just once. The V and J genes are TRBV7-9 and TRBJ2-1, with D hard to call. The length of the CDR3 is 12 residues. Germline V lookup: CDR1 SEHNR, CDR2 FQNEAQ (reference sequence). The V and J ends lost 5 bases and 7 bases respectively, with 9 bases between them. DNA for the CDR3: TGTGCCAGCAGCCTACCCGAGAATGAGCAGTTCTTC. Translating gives CASSLPENEQFF.

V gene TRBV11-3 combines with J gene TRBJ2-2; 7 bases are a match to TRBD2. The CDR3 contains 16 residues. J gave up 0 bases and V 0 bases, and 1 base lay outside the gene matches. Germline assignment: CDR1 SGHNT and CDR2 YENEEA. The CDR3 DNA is TGTGCCAGCAGCTTAGATGGGGGGGCGAACACCGGGGAGCTGTTTTTT. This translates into CASSLDGGANTGELFF.

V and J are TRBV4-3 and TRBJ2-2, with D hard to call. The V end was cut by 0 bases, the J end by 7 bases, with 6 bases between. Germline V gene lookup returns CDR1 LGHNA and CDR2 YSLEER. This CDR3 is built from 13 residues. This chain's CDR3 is CASSQEIGGELFF. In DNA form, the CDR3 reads TGCGCCAGCAGCCAAGAGATAGGCGGGGAGCTGTTTTTT.

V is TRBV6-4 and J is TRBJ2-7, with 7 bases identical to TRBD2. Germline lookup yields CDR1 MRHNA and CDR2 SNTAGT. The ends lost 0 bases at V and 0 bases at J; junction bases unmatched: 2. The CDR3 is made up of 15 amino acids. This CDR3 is CASSDSASGSYEQYF. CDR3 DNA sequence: TGTGCCAGCAGTGACTCCGCTAGCGGCTCCTACGAGCAGTACTTC.

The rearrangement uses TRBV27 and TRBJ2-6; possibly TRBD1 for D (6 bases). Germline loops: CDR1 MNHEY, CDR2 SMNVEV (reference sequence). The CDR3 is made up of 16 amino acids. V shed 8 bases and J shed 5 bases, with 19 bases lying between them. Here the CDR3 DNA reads TGTGCCAGCCCGGACAGCGAACGCTTCTGGGCCAACGTCCTGACTTTC. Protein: CASPDSERFWANVLTF.

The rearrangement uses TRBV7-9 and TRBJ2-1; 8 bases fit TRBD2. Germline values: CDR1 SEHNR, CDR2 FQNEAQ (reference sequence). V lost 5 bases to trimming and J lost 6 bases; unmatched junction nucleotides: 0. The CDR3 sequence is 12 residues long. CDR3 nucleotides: TGTGCCAGCAGCGGGACTAGCAATGAGCAGTTCTTC. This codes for CASSGTSNEQFF. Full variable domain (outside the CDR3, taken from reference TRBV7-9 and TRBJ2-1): DTGVSQNPRHKITKRGQNVTFRCDPISEHNRLYWYRQTLGQGPEFLTYFQNEAQLEKSRLLSDRFSAERPKGSFSTLEIQRTEQGDSAMYLCASSGTSNEQFFGPGTRLTVL.

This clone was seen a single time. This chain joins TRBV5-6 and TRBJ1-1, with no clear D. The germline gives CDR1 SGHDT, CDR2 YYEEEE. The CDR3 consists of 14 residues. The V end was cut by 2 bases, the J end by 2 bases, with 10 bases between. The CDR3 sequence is CASSFSYVNTEAFF. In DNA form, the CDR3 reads TGTGCCAGCAGCTTTTCGTACGTAAACACTGAAGCTTTCTTT.

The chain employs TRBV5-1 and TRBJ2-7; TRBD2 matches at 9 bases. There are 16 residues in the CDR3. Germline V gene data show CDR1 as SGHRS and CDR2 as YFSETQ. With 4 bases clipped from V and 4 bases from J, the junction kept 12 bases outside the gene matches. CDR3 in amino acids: CASSSDSGRRGYEQYF. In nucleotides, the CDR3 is TGCGCCAGCAGCAGCGACAGCGGGAGGCGAGGGTACGAGCAGTACTTC.

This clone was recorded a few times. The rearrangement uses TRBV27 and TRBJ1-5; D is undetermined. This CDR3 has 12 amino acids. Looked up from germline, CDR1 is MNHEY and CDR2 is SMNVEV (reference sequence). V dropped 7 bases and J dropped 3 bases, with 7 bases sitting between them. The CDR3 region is CASKKNNQPQHF. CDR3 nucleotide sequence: TGTGCCAGCAAGAAGAACAATCAGCCCCAGCATTTT.

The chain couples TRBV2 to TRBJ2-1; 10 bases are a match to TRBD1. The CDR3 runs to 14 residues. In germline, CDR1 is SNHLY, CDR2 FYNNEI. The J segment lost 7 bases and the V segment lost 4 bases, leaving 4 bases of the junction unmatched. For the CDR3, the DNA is TGTGCCAGCAGTGGGGGACAGGGGTGGAATGAGCAGTTCTTC. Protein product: CASSGGQGWNEQFF.

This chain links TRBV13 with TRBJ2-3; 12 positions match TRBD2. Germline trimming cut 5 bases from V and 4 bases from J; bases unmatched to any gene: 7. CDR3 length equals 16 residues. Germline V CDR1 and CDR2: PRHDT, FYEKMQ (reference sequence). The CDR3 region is CASSLGLAGRADTQYF. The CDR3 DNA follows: TGTGCCAGCAGCCTCGGACTAGCGGGAAGGGCAGATACGCAGTATTTT.

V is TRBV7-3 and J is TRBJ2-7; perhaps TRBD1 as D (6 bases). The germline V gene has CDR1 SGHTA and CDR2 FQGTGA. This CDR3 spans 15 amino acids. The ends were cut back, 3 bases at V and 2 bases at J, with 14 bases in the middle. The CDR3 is CASSLGAGLTYEQYF. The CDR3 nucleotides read TGTGCCAGCAGCTTGGGGGCAGGGCTTACCTACGAGCAGTACTTC.